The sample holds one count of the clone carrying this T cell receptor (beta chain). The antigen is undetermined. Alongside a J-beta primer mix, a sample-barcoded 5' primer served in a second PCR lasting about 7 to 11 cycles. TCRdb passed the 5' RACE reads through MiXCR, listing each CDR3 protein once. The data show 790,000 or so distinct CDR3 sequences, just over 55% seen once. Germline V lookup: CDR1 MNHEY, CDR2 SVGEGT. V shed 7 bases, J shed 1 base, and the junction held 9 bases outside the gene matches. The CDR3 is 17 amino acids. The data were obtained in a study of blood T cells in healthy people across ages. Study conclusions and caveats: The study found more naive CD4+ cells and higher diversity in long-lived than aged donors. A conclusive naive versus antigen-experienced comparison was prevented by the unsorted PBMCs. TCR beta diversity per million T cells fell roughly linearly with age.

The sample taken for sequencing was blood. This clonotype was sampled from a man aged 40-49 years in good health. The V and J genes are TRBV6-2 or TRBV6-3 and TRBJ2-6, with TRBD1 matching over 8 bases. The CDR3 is CASITGQVGSGANVLTF. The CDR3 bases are TGTGCCAGCATCACGGGACAGGTTGGTTCTGGGGCCAACGTCCTGACTTTC.